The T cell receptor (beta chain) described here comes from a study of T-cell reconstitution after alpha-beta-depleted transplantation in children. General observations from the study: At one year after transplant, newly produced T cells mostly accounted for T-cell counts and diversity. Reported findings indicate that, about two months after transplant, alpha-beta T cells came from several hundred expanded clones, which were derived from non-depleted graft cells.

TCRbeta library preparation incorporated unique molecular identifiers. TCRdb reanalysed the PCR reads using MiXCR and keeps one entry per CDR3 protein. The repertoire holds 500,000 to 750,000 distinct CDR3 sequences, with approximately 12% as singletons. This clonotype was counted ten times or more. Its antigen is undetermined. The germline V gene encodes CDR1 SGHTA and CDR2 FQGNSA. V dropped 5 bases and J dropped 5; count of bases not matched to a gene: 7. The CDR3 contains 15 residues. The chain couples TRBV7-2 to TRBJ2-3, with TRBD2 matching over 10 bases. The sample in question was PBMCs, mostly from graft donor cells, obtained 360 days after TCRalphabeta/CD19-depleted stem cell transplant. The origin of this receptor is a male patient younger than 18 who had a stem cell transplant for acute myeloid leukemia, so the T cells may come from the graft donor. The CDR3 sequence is CASSRDASGGDTQYF. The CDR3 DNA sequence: TGTGCCAGCAGCCGGGACGCTAGCGGGGGAGATACGCAGTATTTT.